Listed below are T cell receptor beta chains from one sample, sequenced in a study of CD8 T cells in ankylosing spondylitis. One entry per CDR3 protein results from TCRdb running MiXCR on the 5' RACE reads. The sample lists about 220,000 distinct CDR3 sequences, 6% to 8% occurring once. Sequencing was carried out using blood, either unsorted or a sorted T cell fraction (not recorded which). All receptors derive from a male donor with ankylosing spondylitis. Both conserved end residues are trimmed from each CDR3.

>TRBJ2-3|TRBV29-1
SVDSGRAPDTQY
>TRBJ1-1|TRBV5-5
ASSLSGQGTMNTEAF
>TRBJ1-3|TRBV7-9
ASSLPTSGNTIY
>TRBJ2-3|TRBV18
ASSPSGSGTDTQY
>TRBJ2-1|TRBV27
ASSHPGQGGNEQF
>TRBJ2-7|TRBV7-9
ASSSRDSTYEQY
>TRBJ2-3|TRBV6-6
ASEDRDTDTQY
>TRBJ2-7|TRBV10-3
AIGSTAYEQY
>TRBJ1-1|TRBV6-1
ASSAWTGPNTEAF
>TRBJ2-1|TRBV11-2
ASSPSPRREGLYNEQF
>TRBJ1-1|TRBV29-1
SVEEVRSEAF
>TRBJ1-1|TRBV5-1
ASSLGDRETNTEAF
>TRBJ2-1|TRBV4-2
ASSQEGGDTYNEQF
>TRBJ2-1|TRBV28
ASSLISGRAYNEQF
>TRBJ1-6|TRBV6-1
ASSKLGPSGSPLH
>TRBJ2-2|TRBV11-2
ASSGGVYRPNTGELF
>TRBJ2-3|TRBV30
AWSETDSTDTQY
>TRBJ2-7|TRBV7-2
ASSMGQRPYEQY
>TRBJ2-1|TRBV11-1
ASSPGLAGGLSSYNEQF
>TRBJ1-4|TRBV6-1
ASSGKTGGGEKLF